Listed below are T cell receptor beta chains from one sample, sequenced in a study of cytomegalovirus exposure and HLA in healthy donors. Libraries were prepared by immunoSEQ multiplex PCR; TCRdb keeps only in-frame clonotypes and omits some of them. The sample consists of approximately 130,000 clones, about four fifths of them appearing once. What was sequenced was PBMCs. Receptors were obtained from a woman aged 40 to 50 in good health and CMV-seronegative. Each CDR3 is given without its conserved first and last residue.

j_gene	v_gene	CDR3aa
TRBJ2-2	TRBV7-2	ASSRGASGELF
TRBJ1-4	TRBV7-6	ASSLAAGTGINEKLF
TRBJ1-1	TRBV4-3	ASSQDPLNTEAF
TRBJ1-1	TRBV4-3	ASSQVRGTEAF
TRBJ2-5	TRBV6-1	ASSEQYRTGQETQY
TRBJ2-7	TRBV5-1	ASSLSGSEGLEQY
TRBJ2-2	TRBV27	ASWGQLRSGELF
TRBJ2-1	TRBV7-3	ASSSGSPAVAEQF
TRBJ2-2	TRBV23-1	ASSQDIANTGELF
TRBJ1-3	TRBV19	ASSMGHSSGNTIY
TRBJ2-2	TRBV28	ASRKRGGAGGNTGELF
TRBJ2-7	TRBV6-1	ASSGAGQGIHEQY
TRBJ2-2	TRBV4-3	SSSQDEGSPGELF
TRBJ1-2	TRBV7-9	ASSLSGQMNYGYT
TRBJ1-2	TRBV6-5	ASRYRGLGLYGYT
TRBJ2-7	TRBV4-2	ASSQPGQGGEQY
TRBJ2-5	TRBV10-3	AIKGDRHETQY
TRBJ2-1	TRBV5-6	ASTSPGYNEQF
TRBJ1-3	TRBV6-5	ASSYSSGTGNTIY
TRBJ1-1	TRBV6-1	ASSATGGEAF
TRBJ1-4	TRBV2	ASMTGVNEKLF
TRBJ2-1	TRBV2	ASSFYSSYNEQF
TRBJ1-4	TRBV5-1	ASSLDGRTTNEKLF
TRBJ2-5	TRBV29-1	SVEPLSRGQETQY
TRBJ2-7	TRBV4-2	ASSQGGLAGVEQY
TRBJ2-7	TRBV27	ASSSGWEQY
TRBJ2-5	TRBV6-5	ASRRQGRGKEAQY
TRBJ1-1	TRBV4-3	ASSQEGEGGAMGTEAF
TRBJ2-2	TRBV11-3	ASSLGLAGGLRDTGELF
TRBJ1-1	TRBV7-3	ASSSTGTTEAF
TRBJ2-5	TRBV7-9	ASSLWSGGQETQY
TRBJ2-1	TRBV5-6	ASSPGQDSSYNEQF